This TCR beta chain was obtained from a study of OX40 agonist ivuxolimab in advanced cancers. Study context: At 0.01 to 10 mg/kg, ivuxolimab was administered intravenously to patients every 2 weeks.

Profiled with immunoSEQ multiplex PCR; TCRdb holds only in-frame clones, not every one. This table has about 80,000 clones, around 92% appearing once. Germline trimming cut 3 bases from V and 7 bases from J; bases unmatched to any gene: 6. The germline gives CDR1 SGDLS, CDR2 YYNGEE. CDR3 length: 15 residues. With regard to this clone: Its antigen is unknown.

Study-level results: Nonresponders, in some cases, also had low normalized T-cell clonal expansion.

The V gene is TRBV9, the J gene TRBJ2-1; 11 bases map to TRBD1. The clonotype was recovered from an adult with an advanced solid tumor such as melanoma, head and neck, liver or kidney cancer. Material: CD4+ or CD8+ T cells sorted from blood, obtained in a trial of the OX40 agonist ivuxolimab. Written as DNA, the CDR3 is TGTGCCAGCAGCGGATCCGGGACAGGGGGAAATGAGCAGTTCTTC. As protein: CASSGSGTGGNEQFF.